The 26 T cell receptor beta chains below all came from one sample that was sequenced in a study of control samples from healthy donors and cancer patients. Generated by immunoSEQ multiplex PCR, the TCRdb table keeps only in-frame clones and is missing some. Counted here are 70,000 or so clones, approximately 87% occurring once; the ten biggest clones make up roughly 28%. Sequenced input: blood. The receptors were sampled from a man aged 50 to 60 in good health.

This chain links TRBV10-1 with TRBJ1-1; the D is unclear. Germline V CDR1 and CDR2: WNHNN, SYGVQD (reference sequence). The CDR3 sequence is 14 residues long. The V and J ends lost 7 bases and 0 bases respectively, with 12 bases between them. The CDR3 sequence: CASIKDRLNTEAFF. The CDR3 DNA reads as TGCGCCAGCATCAAGGACCGGTTGAACACTGAAGCTTTCTTT.

The chain links TRBV5-1 to TRBJ1-2; D not resolved. The V end lost 4 bases, the J end lost 4 bases, and 11 bases lay between the germline ends. Germline CDR1 SGHRS, CDR2 YFSETQ. The CDR3 spans 13 residues. Here the CDR3 reads CASSPREGYGYTF. In DNA, the CDR3 is TGCGCCAGCAGCCCACGGGAGGGCTATGGCTACACCTTC.

The rearrangement uses TRBV5-1 and TRBJ2-3; TRBD2 matches at 7 bases. Germline V CDR1 and CDR2: SGHRS, YFSETQ. The J segment lost 5 bases and the V segment lost 2 bases, leaving 2 bases of the junction unmatched. This CDR3 region has 13 residues. In nucleotides, the CDR3 is TGCGCCAGCAGCTTAGCGGGGTTAGATACGCAGTATTTT. Its translation: CASSLAGLDTQYF.

The table lists this clone with a few counts. CDR3 nucleotides: TGTGCCAGCAGCTTATCCAGGGCCAGGGAGCAGTACTTC. This translates into CASSLSRAREQYF. This chain uses TRBV7-2 with TRBJ2-7; D is possibly TRBD1 (5 bases). Trimming took off 2 bases at V and 7 bases at J, with 12 bases between the two ends. The CDR3 covers 13 residues. Looked up from germline, CDR1 is SGHTA and CDR2 is FQGNSA.

This rearrangement joins TRBV11-2 to TRBJ1-3, with D unclear. CDR1 is SGHAT and CDR2 is FQNNGV in the germline V gene. This CDR3 is built from 15 residues. The V and J ends lost 5 bases and 7 bases respectively, with 18 bases between them. The CDR3 nucleotides are TGTGCCAGCAGCCGACGGGTTTTTCGTGATAACACCATATATTTT. Amino acid sequence: CASSRRVFRDNTIYF.

This clone came up a few times. The chain uses TRBV30 and TRBJ2-7; D may be TRBD1 (6 bases). CDR3 length equals 17 residues. Germline V gene sequence: CDR1 GTSNPN, CDR2 SVGIG (reference sequence). V was pared by 0 bases and J by 0 bases, with 18 bases between. CDR3 residues: CAWSVRFTGHRSYEQYF. CDR3 coding DNA: TGTGCCTGGAGTGTAAGGTTTACGGGACACCGCTCCTACGAGCAGTACTTC.

The V call is TRBV19, the J call TRBJ2-7; maybe TRBD2 (6 bases). Germline loops: CDR1 LNHDA, CDR2 SQIVND (reference sequence). Between the trimmed V and J ends, which lost 3 bases and 4 bases, there was a span of 10 bases. This CDR3 spans 13 amino acids. The CDR3 region has the DNA TGTGCCAGTAGTATCGCTGGGAGGTACGAGCAGTACTTC. Translating it yields CASSIAGRYEQYF.

The CDR3 here is CASSLDRQFF. The DNA of the CDR3 is TGTGCCAGCAGCTTAGACCGGCAGTTCTTC. The chain joins TRBV7-9 to TRBJ2-1; no firm D call. The CDR3 has 10 amino acids. The germline V gene encodes CDR1 SEHNR and CDR2 FQNEAQ (reference sequence). Deletions cut 1 base from V and 12 bases from J, with 4 bases between.

This clone was recorded once. The genes are TRBV7-6 and TRBJ2-5; maybe TRBD2 (5 bases). Trimming shortened V by 1 base and J by 4 bases, and 13 bases separated the two germline ends. Germline V gives CDR1 SGHVS, CDR2 FNYEAQ. The CDR3 is made up of 15 amino acids. The CDR3 loop reads CASSLVTQAGETQYF. The DNA for the CDR3 is TGTGCCAGCAGCTTAGTTACCCAGGCGGGAGAGACCCAGTACTTC.

The chain uses TRBV13 and TRBJ2-5; 10 bases fit TRBD1. The germline V gene encodes CDR1 PRHDT and CDR2 FYEKMQ (reference sequence). V was pared by 8 bases and J by 5 bases, with 11 bases of the junction left unmatched. The CDR3 contains 15 residues. The CDR3 here is CASGPGQGSSETQYF. CDR3 nucleotide sequence: TGTGCCAGCGGACCGGGACAGGGGTCTTCGGAGACCCAGTACTTC.

The CDR3 protein is CASSVTSGVSTDTQYF. The CDR3 DNA reads as TGTGCCAGCAGCGTGACGTCGGGGGTAAGCACAGATACGCAGTATTTT. The chain links TRBV9 to TRBJ2-3, with TRBD2 as a possible D gene (6 bases). Germline CDR1 reads SGDLS; CDR2 reads YYNGEE. This CDR3 has 16 residues. Trimming took off 2 bases at V and 0 bases at J, with 13 bases between the two ends.

V and J are TRBV5-6 and TRBJ1-6, with TRBD1 identical over 7 bases. CDR3 length: 16 amino acids. V lost 4 bases, J lost 6 bases, and 10 bases stayed unmatched. Germline assignment: CDR1 SGHDT and CDR2 YYEEEE. Written as DNA, the CDR3 is TGTGCCAGCAGCAAAAGACAGGGAACCTCTAATTCACCCCTCCACTTT. Its protein product is CASSKRQGTSNSPLHF.

V usage is TRBV16 and J usage is TRBJ2-2; D unclear. Germline assignment: CDR1 KGHSY and CDR2 FQNENV. The length of the CDR3 is 15 residues. V was trimmed by 4 bases and J by 2 bases, leaving 11 bases between them. CDR3 sequence (DNA): TGTGCCAGCAGCCTAAATGGGCGAAACACCGGGGAGCTGTTTTTT. It is translated as CASSLNGRNTGELFF.

The chain employs TRBV11-3 and TRBJ2-2; 10 nucleotides agree with TRBD2. Germline V gene sequence: CDR1 SGHNT, CDR2 YENEEA. The CDR3 has 16 amino acids. Trimming cost V 5 bases and J 2 bases; bases outside gene matches: 5. CDR3 bases: TGTGCCAGCAGCATCAGCGGGAGGGGAAACACCGGGGAGCTGTTTTTT. Amino acids: CASSISGRGNTGELFF.

This chain connects TRBV6-4 to TRBJ2-3, with TRBD1 matching 8 bases. Germline assignment: CDR1 MRHNA and CDR2 SNTAGT. The CDR3 contains 16 residues. V lost 2 bases, J lost 1 base, and 5 bases stayed unmatched. CDR3 coding DNA: TGTGCCAGCAGTGACGGGCAGACAGGGGGCACAGATACGCAGTATTTT. It specifies CASSDGQTGGTDTQYF.

This chain uses TRBV11-3 with TRBJ2-7; D could derive from TRBD1 or TRBD2 (6 bases each). The CDR3 length is 15 residues. V was cut by 4 bases and J by 0 bases, with 13 bases left in between. Germline values: CDR1 SGHNT, CDR2 YENEEA. The CDR3: CASSSGGLSSYEQYF. CDR3 DNA sequence: TGTGCCAGCAGCTCCGGGGGCCTTAGCTCCTACGAGCAGTACTTC.

V gene TRBV3-1 (or the pseudogene TRBV3-2) combines with J gene TRBJ2-1; D is possibly TRBD1 (6 bases). Germline lookup yields CDR1 LGHDT and CDR2 YNNKEL (reference sequence). The CDR3 runs 13 residues. V was clipped by 1 base and J by 15 bases, with 16 bases between them. The chain's CDR3 is CASSQGFRGNPFF. The CDR3 nucleotides read TGTGCCAGCAGCCAAGGGTTTAGGGGGAATCCGTTCTTC.

The CDR3 region has the DNA TGTGCCAGCAGCTTGCGAGGGATTAACTATGGCTACACCTTC. As protein: CASSLRGINYGYTF. The rearrangement links TRBV5-6 to TRBJ1-2; the D is unclear. This CDR3 contains 14 residues. The ends were cut back, 1 base at V and 1 base at J, with 8 bases in the middle. CDR1 and CDR2 (germline): SGHDT, YYEEEE.

The CDR3 sequence is CASTRGDRGQGGYTF. DNA of the CDR3: TGTGCCAGCACCCGGGGGGACAGGGGGCAAGGTGGCTACACCTTC. This rearrangement joins TRBV9 to TRBJ1-2; TRBD1 aligns across 12 bases. V shed 6 bases, J shed 7 bases, and the junction held 10 bases outside the gene matches. This CDR3 is 15 amino acids long. From germline, CDR1 is SGDLS and CDR2 YYNGEE.

The chain carries TRBV5-5 and TRBJ2-2; TRBD2 matches at 7 bases. Germline CDR1 reads SGHKS; CDR2 reads YYEKEE (reference sequence). V shed 2 bases, J shed 7 bases, and the junction held 23 bases outside the gene matches. This CDR3 contains 20 residues. CDR3 amino acids: CASSLSPTSPGAWGGGELFF. In DNA, the CDR3 is TGTGCCAGCAGCTTATCGCCCACTTCTCCCGGAGCTTGGGGGGGCGGGGAGCTGTTTTTT.

The chain is built from TRBV14 and TRBJ2-7; no clear D gene. The germline V gene encodes CDR1 SGHDN and CDR2 FVKESK. Trimming stripped 1 base from V and 6 bases from J, with 10 bases between. The CDR3 length is 13 residues. CDR3 in amino acids: CASSQVMDGEQYF. DNA of the CDR3: TGTGCCAGCAGCCAAGTTATGGATGGCGAGCAGTACTTC.

This clone came up a few times. The V gene is TRBV28, the J gene TRBJ2-3; a weak D match, TRBD2 (6 bases). The CDR3 has 16 residues. CDR1 and CDR2 from the germline V gene are MDHEN and SYDVKM. Trimming removed 2 bases at V and 0 bases at J, with 12 bases between. DNA of the CDR3: TGTGCCAGCAGTTTAGGAGGGACCACTAGCACAGATACGCAGTATTTT. Its protein product is CASSLGGTTSTDTQYF.

The genes are TRBV6-6 and TRBJ2-2, with no clear D. CDR3 size: 16 residues. V was shortened by 5 bases and J by 0 bases, with 13 bases between the two germline ends. The germline V gene encodes CDR1 MNHNY and CDR2 SVGAGI (reference sequence). The CDR3 sequence is CASSPIRQSNTGELFF. DNA for the CDR3: TGTGCCAGCAGTCCGATCCGGCAGTCGAACACCGGGGAGCTGTTTTTT.

The gene calls are TRBV4-2 and TRBJ2-1, with TRBD2 identical over 10 bases. V lost 1 base, J lost 7 bases, and 7 bases stayed unmatched. CDR3 size: 16 residues. Looked up from germline, CDR1 is LGHNA and CDR2 is YNFKEQ. The CDR3 DNA reads as TGTGCCAGCAGCCAAGTAGCCAGCGGGGGGGCAAATGAGCAGTTCTTC. It specifies CASSQVASGGANEQFF.

This chain connects TRBV6-4 to TRBJ1-2; no reliable D call. The CDR3 has 14 amino acids. The germline CDR1 and CDR2 sequences are MRHNA and SNTAGT. The V end was cut by 6 bases, the J end by 1 base, with 12 bases between. The CDR3 DNA follows: TGTGCCAGCAGCGCCGGACCTCGTAACTATGGCTACACCTTC. Its protein is CASSAGPRNYGYTF.

The rearrangement uses TRBV14 and TRBJ1-6, with TRBD1 matching 7 bases. Germline loops: CDR1 SGHDN, CDR2 FVKESK. V lost 4 bases to trimming and J lost 9 bases; unmatched junction nucleotides: 3. CDR3 size: 13 residues. The CDR3 DNA sequence: TGTGCCAGCAGCCCTGACAGGGCTTCACCCCTCCACTTT. Translating it yields CASSPDRASPLHF.